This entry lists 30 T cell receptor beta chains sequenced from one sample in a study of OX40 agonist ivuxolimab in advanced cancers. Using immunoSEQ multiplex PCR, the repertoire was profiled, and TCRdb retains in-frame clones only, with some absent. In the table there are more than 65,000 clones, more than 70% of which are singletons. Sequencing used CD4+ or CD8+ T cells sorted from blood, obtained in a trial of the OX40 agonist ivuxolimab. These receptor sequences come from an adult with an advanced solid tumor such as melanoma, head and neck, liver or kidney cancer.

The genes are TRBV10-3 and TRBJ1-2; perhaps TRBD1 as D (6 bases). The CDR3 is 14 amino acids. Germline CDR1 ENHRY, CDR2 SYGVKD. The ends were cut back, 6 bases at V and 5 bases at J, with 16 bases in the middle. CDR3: CAISTGIEGYGYTF. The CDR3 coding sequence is TGTGCCATCAGCACAGGGATTGAGGGGTATGGCTACACCTTC.

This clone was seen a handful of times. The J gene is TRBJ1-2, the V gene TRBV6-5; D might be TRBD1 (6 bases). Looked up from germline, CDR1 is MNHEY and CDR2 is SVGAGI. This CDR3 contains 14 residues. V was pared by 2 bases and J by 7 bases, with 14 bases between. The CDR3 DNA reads TGTGCCAGCAGTTACGATAGGACAGAGCGTGGCTACACCTTC. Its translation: CASSYDRTERGYTF.

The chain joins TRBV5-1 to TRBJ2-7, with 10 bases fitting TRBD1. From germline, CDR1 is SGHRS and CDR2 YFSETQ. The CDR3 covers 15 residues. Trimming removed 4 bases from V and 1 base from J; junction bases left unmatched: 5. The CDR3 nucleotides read TGCGCCAGCAGCCTCTCGGGACAGGGGTCCTACGAGCAGTACTTC. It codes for CASSLSGQGSYEQYF.

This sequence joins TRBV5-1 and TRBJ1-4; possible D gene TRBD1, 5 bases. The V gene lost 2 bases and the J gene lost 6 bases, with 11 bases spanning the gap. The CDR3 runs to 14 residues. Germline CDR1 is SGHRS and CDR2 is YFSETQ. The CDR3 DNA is TGCGCCAGCAGCTTTAGTAGGGGCGATGAAAAACTGTTTTTT. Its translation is CASSFSRGDEKLFF.

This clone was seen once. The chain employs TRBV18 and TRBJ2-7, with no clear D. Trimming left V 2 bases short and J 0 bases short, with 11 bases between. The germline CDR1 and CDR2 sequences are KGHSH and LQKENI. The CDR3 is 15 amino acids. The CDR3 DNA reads TGTGCCAGCTCACCAAAAAGAAAGAGCTCCTACGAGCAGTACTTC. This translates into CASSPKRKSSYEQYF.

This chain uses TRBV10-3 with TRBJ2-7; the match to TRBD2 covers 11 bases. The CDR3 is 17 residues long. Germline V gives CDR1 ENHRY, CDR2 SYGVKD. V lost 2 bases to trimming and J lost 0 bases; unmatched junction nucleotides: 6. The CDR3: CAISEGLAGPYSYEQYF. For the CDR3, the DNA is TGTGCCATCAGTGAGGGACTAGCGGGTCCTTACTCCTACGAGCAGTACTTC.

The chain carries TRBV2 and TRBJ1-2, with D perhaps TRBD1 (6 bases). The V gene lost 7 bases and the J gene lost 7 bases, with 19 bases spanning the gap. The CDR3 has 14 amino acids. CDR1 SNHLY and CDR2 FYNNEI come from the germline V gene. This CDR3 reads CASNGGTGASGYTF. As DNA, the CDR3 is TGTGCCAGCAACGGGGGGACGGGGGCTAGTGGCTACACCTTC.

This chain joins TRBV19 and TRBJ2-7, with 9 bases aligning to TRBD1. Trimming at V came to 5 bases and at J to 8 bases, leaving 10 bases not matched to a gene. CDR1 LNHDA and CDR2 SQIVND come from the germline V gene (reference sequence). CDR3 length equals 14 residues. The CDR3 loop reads CASSVPGQGLKQYF. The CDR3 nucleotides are TGTGCCAGTAGTGTTCCGGGACAGGGTTTAAAGCAGTACTTC.

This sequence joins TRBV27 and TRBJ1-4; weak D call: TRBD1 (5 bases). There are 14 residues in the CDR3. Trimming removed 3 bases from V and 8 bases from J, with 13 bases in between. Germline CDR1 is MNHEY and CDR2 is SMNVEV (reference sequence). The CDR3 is CASSFSGISEKLFF. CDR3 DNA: TGTGCCAGCAGTTTCTCAGGGATTAGCGAAAAACTGTTTTTT.

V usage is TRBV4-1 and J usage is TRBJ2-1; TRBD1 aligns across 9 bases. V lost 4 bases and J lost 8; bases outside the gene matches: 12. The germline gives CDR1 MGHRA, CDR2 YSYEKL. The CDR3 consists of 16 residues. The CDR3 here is CASSPGAKQGAHEQFF. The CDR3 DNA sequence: TGCGCCAGCAGCCCGGGGGCCAAACAGGGGGCGCATGAGCAGTTCTTC.

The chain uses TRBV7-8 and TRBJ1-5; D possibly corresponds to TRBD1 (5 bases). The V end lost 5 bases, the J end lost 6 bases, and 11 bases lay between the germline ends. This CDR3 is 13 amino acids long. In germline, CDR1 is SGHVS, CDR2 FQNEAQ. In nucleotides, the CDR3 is TGTGCCAGCAGCGTGGGGGGAAGTCAGCCCCAGCATTTT. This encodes CASSVGGSQPQHF.

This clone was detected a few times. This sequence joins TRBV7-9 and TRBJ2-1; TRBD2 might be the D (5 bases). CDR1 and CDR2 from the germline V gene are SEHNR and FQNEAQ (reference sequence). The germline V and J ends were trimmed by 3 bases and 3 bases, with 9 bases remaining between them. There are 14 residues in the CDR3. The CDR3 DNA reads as TGTGCCAGCAGCTTGTGGGAGAGCTACAATGAGCAGTTCTTC. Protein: CASSLWESYNEQFF.

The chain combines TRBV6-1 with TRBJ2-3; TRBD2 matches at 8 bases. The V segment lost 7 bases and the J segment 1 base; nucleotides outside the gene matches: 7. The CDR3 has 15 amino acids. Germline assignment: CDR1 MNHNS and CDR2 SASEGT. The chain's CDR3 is CASTERRGGTDTQYF. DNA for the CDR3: TGTGCCAGCACCGAGAGGCGGGGGGGCACAGATACGCAGTATTTT.

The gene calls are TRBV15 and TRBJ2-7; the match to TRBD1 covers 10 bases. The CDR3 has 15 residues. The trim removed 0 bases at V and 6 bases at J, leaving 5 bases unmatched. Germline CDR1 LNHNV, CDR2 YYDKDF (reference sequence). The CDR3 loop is CATSRDRQGAVEQYF. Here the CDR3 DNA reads TGTGCCACCAGCAGAGATAGACAGGGGGCCGTCGAGCAGTACTTC.

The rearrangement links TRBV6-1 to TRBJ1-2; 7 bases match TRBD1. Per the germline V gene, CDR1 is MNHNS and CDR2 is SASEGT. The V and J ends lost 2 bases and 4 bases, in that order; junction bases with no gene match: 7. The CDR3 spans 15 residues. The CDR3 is CASSETAGQIYGYTF. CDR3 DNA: TGTGCCAGCAGTGAAACGGCGGGACAGATCTATGGCTACACCTTC.

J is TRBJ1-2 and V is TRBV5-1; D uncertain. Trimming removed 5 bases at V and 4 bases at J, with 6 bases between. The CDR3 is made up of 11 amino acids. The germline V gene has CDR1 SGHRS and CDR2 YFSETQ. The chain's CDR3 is CASRDPYGYTF. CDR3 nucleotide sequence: TGCGCCAGCAGGGACCCCTATGGCTACACCTTC.

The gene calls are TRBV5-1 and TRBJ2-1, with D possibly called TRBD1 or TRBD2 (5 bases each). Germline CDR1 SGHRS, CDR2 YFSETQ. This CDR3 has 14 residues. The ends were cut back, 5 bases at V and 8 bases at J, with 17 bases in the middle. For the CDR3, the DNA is TGCGCCAGCAGGATGGAGAGAGGGGTGGATGAGCAGTTCTTC. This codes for CASRMERGVDEQFF.

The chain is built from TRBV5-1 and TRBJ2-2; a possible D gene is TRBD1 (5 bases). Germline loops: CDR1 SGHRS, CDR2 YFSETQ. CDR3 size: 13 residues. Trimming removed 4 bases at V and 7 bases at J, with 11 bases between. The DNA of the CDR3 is TGCGCCAGCAGCCTAGGGGATCACGGGGAGCTGTTTTTT. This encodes CASSLGDHGELFF.

CDR3 DNA: TGTGCCGTAAACAGGGGTTTAGACTATGGCTACACCTTC. Its protein product is CAVNRGLDYGYTF. The chain has TRBV6-6 and TRBJ1-2; 7 bases line up with TRBD1. The CDR3 spans 13 residues. Trimming at V came to 11 bases and at J to 3 bases, leaving 9 bases not matched to a gene. Germline V gives CDR1 MNHNY, CDR2 SVGAGI (reference sequence).

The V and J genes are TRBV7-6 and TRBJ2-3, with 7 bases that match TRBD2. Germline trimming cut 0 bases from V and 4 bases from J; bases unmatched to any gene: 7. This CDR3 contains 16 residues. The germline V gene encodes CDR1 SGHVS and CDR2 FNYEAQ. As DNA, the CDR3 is TGTGCCAGCAGCTTAGCGGTGGCTAGCGGCGCAGATACGCAGTATTTT. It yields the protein CASSLAVASGADTQYF.

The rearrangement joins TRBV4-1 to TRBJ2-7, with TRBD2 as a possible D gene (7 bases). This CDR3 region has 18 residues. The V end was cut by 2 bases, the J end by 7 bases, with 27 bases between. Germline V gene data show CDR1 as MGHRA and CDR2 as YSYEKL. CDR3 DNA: TGCGCCAGCAGCCAACCCTCCTGGGTCGGTCAGGGGAGGGGGGAGCAGTACTTC. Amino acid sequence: CASSQPSWVGQGRGEQYF.

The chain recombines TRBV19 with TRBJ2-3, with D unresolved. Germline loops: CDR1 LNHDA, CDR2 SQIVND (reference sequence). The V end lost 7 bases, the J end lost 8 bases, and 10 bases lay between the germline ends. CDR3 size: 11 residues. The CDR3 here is CASNPPPTQYF. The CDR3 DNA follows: TGTGCCAGTAACCCCCCGCCTACGCAGTATTTT.

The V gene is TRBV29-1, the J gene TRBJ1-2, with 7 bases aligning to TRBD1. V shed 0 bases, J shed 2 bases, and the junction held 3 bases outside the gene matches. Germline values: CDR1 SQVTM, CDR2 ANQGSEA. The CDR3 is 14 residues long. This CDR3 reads CSVEELTGNYGYTF. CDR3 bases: TGCAGCGTTGAAGAACTGACAGGGAACTATGGCTACACCTTC.

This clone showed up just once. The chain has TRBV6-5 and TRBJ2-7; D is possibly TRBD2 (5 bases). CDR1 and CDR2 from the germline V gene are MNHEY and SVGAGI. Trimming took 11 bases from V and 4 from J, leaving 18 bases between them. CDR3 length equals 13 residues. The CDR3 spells CAGGLKYHYEQYF. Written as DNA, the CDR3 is TGTGCCGGCGGACTTAAGTACCATTACGAGCAGTACTTC.

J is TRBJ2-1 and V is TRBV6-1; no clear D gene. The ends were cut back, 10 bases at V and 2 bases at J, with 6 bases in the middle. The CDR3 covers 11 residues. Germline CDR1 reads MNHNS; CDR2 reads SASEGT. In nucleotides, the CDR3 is TGTGCCATCCTAACCTACAATGAGCAGTTCTTC. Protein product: CAILTYNEQFF.

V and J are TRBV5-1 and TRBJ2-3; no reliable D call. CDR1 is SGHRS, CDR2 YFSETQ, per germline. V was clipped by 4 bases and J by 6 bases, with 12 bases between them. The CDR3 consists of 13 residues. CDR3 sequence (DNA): TGCGCCAGCAGCCGGCCGGAGAGGGATACGCAGTATTTT. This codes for CASSRPERDTQYF.

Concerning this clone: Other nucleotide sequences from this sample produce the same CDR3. The CDR3 DNA reads TGTGCCAGCAGTGAACGCGGGAGTTCCTACAATGAGCAGTTCTTC. Encoded protein: CASSERGSSYNEQFF. The rearrangement links TRBV6-1 to TRBJ2-1; 7 nucleotides agree with TRBD2. Germline V gene sequence: CDR1 MNHNS, CDR2 SASEGT. CDR3 size: 15 residues. Trimming removed 2 bases from V and 1 base from J; junction bases left unmatched: 2.

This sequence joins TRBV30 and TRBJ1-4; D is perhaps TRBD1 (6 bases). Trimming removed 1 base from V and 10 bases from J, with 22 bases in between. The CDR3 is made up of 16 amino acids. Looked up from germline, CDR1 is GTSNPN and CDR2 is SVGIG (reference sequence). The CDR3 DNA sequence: TGTGCCTGGAGTGCTCCGGGAACAGGGTGGTCACGAAAACTGTTTTTT. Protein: CAWSAPGTGWSRKLFF.

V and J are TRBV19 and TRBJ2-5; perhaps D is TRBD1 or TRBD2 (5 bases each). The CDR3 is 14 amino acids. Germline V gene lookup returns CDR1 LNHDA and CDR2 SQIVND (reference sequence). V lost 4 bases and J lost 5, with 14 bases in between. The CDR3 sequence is CASSRGPLRETQYF. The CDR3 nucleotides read TGTGCCAGTAGTAGGGGACCTCTAAGGGAGACCCAGTACTTC.

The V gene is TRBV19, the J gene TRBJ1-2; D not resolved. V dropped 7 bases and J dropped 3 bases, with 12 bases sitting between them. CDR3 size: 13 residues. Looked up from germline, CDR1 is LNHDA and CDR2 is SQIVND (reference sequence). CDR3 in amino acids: CASTRTPYYGYTF. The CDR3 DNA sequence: TGTGCCAGTACGAGAACCCCTTACTATGGCTACACCTTC. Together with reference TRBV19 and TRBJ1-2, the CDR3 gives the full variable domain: DGGITQSPKYLFRKEGQNVTLSCEQNLNHDAMYWYRQDPGQGLRLIYYSQIVNDFQKGDIAEGYSVSREKKESFPLTVTSAQKNPTAFYLCASTRTPYYGYTFGSGTRLTVV.